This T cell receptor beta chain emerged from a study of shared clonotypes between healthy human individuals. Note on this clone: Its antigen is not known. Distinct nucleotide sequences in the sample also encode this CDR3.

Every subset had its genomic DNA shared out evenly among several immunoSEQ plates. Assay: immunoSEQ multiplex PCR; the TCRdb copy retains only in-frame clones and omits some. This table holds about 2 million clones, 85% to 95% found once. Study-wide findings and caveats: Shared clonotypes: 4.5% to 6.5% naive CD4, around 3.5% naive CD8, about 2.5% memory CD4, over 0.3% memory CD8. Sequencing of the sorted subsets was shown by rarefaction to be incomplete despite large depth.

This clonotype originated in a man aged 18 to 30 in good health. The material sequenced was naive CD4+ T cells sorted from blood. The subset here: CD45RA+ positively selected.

The CDR3 coding sequence is TGTGCCAGCAGGGAGGGGGGATCCTACGAGCAGTACTTC. It specifies CASREGGSYEQYF. The chain combines TRBV6-1 with TRBJ2-7, with D perhaps TRBD1 or TRBD2 (6 bases each). Looked up from germline, CDR1 is MNHNS and CDR2 is SASEGT. This CDR3 region has 13 residues. The V end lost 6 bases, the J end lost 1 base, and 10 bases lay between the germline ends.